This is a list of T cell receptor beta chains from one sample in a study of cytomegalovirus exposure and HLA in healthy donors. Assay used: immunoSEQ multiplex PCR; TCRdb lists only in-frame clones, some missing. The sample includes roughly 120,000 clones, about 82% seen only once; the top ten take 5% to 5.5%. The sample comprised PBMCs. The receptors shown here come from a young man in good health and CMV-seronegative. The CDR3 runs from the conserved cysteine through the conserved F or W. The D gene is left open where the match is weak. Part of the rows lack a size; the others show once, few, many or a class for expanded clones.

size: -
D: -
V: TRBV7-9
J: TRBJ2-1
CDR3: CASSLLEQFF
DNA: TGTGCCAGCAGCCTCCTTGAGCAGTTCTTC

size: -
D: TRBD1
V: TRBV28
J: TRBJ2-2
CDR3: CASSRYRGNTGELFF
DNA: TGTGCCAGCAGCCGGTACAGGGGGAACACCGGGGAGCTGTTTTTT

size: -
D: -
V: TRBV2
J: TRBJ1-6
CDR3: CASSTLEAPLHF
DNA: TGTGCCAGCAGTACTCTGGAGGCACCCCTCCACTTT

size: -
D: -
V: TRBV4-3
J: TRBJ2-2
CDR3: CASSQGLFTGELFF
DNA: TGCGCCAGCAGCCAGGGACTCTTTACCGGGGAGCTGTTTTTT

size: -
D: -
V: TRBV9
J: TRBJ1-1
CDR3: CASSPKDSMNTEAFF
DNA: TGTGCCAGCAGCCCTAAGGACAGCATGAACACTGAAGCTTTCTTT

size: -
D: TRBD2
V: TRBV5-1
J: TRBJ2-5
CDR3: CASSQGHRGIAGEMAQYF
DNA: TGCGCCAGCAGTCAGGGCCACCGGGGGATAGCGGGGGAGATGGCCCAGTACTTC

size: -
D: -
V: TRBV28
J: TRBJ1-2
CDR3: CASRLRQTEYTF
DNA: TGTGCCAGCAGACTCCGACAGACGGAGTACACCTTC

size: -
D: TRBD2
V: TRBV10-3
J: TRBJ2-7
CDR3: CAISSGAGGSYEQYF
DNA: TGTGCCATCAGTTCCGGAGCGGGAGGCTCCTACGAGCAGTACTTC

size: few
D: TRBD2
V: TRBV6-5
J: TRBJ2-5
CDR3: CASSYGGRAPETQYF
DNA: TGTGCCAGCAGTTACGGTGGGAGGGCCCCAGAGACCCAGTACTTC

size: -
D: TRBD1
V: TRBV2
J: TRBJ1-4
CDR3: CASRETADRVNEKLFF
DNA: TGTGCCAGCAGGGAAACAGCGGACAGGGTGAATGAAAAACTGTTTTTT